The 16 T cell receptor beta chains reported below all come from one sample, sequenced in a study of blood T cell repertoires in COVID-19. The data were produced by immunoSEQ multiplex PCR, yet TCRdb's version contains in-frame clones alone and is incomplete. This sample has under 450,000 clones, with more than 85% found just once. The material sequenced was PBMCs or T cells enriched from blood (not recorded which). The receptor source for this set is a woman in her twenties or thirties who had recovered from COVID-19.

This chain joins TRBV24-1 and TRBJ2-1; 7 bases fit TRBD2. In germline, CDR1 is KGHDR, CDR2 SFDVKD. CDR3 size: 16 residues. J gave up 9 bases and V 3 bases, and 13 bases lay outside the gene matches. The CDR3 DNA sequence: TGTGCCACCAGTGATCCTCCAGGGCGGGAGTATAGTGAGCAGTTCTTC. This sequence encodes CATSDPPGREYSEQFF.

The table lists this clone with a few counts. DNA of the CDR3: TGTGCCAGCAGCGCCGTATTGAACACTGAAGCTTTCTTT. Protein product: CASSAVLNTEAFF. V and J are TRBV9 and TRBJ1-1; D is unclear. Trimming took 3 bases from V and 0 from J, leaving 6 bases between them. The CDR3 sequence is 13 residues long. CDR1 and CDR2 from the germline V gene are SGDLS and YYNGEE.

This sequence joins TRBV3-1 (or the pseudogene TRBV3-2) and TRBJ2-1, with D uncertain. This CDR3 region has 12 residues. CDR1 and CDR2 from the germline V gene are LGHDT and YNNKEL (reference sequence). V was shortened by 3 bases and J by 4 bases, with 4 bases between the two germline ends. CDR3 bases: TGTGCCAGCAGCCACGTGTACAATGAGCAGTTCTTC. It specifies CASSHVYNEQFF.

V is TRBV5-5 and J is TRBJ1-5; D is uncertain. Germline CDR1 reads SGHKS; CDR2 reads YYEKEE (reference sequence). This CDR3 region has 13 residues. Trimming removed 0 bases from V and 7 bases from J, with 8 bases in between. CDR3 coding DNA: TGTGCCAGCAGCTTGGGACCAGGCCAGCCCCAGCATTTT. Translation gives CASSLGPGQPQHF.

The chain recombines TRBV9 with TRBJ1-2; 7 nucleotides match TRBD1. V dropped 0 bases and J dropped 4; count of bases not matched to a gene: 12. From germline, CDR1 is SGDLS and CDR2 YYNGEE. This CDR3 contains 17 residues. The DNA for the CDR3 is TGTGCCAGCAGCGTAGATCGCGAGAAAGGGGGCAGCTATGGCTACACCTTC. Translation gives CASSVDREKGGSYGYTF. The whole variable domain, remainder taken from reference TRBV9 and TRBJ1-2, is DSGVTQTPKHLITATGQRVTLRCSPRSGDLSVYWYQQSLDQGLQFLIQYYNGEERAKGNILERFSAQQFPDLHSELNLSSLELGDSALYFCASSVDREKGGSYGYTFGSGTRLTVV.

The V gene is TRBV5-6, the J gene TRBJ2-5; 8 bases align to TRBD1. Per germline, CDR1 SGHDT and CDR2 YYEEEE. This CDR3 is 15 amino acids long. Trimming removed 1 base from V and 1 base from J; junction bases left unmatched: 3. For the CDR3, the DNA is TGTGCCAGCAGCTTGCGAGGGACAGGCCAAGAGACCCAGTACTTC. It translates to CASSLRGTGQETQYF.

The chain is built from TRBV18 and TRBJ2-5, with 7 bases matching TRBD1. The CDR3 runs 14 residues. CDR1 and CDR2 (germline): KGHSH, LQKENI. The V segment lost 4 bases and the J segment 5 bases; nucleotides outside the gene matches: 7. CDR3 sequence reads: CASSLDRAAETQYF. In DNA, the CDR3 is TGTGCCAGCTCACTCGACAGGGCGGCGGAGACCCAGTACTTC.

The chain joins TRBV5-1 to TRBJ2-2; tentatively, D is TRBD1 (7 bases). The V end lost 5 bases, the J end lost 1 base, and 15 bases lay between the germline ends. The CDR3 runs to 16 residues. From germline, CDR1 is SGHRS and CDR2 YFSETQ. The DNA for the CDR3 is TGCGCCAGCAGGCTCAGGGGGGATAGGAACACCGGGGAGCTGTTTTTT. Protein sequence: CASRLRGDRNTGELFF.

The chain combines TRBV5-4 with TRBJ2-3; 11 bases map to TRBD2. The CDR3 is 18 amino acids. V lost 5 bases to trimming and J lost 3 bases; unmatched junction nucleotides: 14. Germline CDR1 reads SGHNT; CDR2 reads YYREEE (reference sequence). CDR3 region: CASSLRTLAGGLTDTQYF. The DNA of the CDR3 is TGTGCCAGCAGTTTAAGGACCCTAGCGGGGGGTCTGACAGATACGCAGTATTTT.

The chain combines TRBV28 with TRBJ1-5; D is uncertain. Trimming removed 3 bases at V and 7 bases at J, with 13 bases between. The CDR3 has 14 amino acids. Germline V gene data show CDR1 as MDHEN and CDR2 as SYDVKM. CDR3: CASSFRGLAQPQHF. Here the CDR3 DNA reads TGTGCCAGCAGTTTTAGAGGGCTCGCGCAGCCCCAGCATTTT.

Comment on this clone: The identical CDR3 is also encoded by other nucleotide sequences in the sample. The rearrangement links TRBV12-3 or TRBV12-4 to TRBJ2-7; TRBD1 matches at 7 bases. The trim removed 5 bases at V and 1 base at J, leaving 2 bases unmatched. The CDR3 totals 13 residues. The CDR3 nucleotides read TGTGCCAGCAGTCTGGGACAGTCCTACGAGCAGTACTTC. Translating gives CASSLGQSYEQYF.

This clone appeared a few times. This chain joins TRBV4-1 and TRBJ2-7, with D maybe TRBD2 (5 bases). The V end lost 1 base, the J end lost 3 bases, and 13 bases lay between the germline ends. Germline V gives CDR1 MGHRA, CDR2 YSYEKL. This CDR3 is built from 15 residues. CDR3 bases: TGCGCCAGCAGCCAAGGCGGACTTAACAGCTACGAGCAGTACTTC. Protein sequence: CASSQGGLNSYEQYF.

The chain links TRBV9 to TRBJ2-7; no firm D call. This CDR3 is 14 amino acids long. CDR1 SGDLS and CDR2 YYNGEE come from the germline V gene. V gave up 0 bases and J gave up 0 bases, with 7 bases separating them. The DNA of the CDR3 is TGTGCCAGCAGCGTAGCTCCTTCCTCCTACGAGCAGTACTTC. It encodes CASSVAPSSYEQYF.

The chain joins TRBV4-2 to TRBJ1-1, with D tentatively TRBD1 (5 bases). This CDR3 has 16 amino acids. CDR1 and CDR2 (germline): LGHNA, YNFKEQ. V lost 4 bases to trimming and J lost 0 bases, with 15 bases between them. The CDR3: CASSPTLDRLNTEAFF. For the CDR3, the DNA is TGTGCCAGCAGCCCAACGCTCGACAGACTGAACACTGAAGCTTTCTTT.

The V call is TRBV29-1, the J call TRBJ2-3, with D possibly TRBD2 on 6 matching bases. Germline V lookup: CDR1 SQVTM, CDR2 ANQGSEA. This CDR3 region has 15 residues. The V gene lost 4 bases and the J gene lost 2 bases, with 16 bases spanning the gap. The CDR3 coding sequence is TGCAGCGTTGGGCCAACTAGCTTAGTCACAGATACGCAGTATTTT. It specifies CSVGPTSLVTDTQYF.

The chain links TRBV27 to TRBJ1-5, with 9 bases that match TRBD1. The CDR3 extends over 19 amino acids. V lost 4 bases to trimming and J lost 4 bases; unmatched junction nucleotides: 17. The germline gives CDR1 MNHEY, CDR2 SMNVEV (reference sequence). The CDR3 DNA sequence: TGTGCCAGCAGTTCTCACCGGGACAGGGCTGACTTAAAAAATCAGCCCCAGCATTTT. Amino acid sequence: CASSSHRDRADLKNQPQHF.